Listed below are T cell receptor beta chains from one sample, sequenced in a study of blood T cell repertoires in COVID-19. Assay used: immunoSEQ multiplex PCR; TCRdb lists only in-frame clones, some missing. Of under 350,000 clones detected, more than 75% appear once; the ten largest clones hold roughly 2.6%. The sequenced material came from PBMCs or T cells enriched from blood (not recorded which). These receptor sequences come from a woman younger than 35 who had recovered from COVID-19. Both conserved end residues are part of each CDR3. A D gene is named only where the DNA matches it firmly. Clone size, where shown, is once, few, many, or a class for clones that have expanded.

>TRBJ1-2|TRBV12-3/TRBV12-4|NA|NA
CASSFSGDVYTF
TGTGCCAGCAGTTTCTCAGGCGATGTCTACACCTTC
>TRBJ2-1|TRBV19|NA|NA
CASSANAYSYNEQFF
TGTGCCAGTAGTGCCAATGCCTACTCCTACAATGAGCAGTTCTTC
>TRBJ1-1|TRBV3-1/TRBV3-2|NA|TRBD1
CASSQDRGQSTEAFF
TGTGCCAGCAGCCAAGATCGGGGACAGAGCACTGAAGCTTTCTTT
>TRBJ1-2|TRBV7-2|NA|TRBD1
CASSYKTGPNYGYTF
TGTGCCAGCAGCTATAAGACAGGGCCTAACTATGGCTACACCTTC
>TRBJ2-1|TRBV28|NA|TRBD2
CASSIGTRIFF
TGTGCCAGCAGTATCGGGACTAGGATATTCTTC
>TRBJ2-7|TRBV28|NA|TRBD2
CASSFASGRRPYEQYF
TGTGCCAGCAGTTTCGCTAGCGGGAGAAGACCCTACGAGCAGTACTTC
>TRBJ1-2|TRBV10-3|NA|TRBD1
CAISESVDREHGYTF
TGTGCCATCAGTGAGTCGGTGGACAGGGAGCATGGCTACACCTTC
>TRBJ1-1|TRBV27|NA|NA
CASSTIGLQNTEAFF
TGTGCCAGCAGCACTATAGGACTTCAGAACACTGAAGCTTTCTTT
>TRBJ1-1|TRBV5-1|NA|NA
CASSHNTGYSNTEAFF
TGCGCCAGCAGCCACAACACGGGGTATTCGAACACTGAAGCTTTCTTT
>TRBJ1-6|TRBV3-1/TRBV3-2|NA|NA
CATRQAAGSPLHF
TGTGCCACCAGACAGGCCGCGGGGTCACCCCTCCACTTT
>TRBJ1-5|TRBV19|NA|TRBD1
CASRRRPTGSNQPQHF
TGTGCCAGTAGACGACGACCGACAGGGTCAAATCAGCCCCAGCATTTT
>TRBJ2-1|TRBV19|NA|TRBD2
CASSIVMGASGRPRMQFF
TGTGCCAGTAGTATAGTAATGGGGGCTAGCGGGAGGCCGAGGATGCAGTTCTTC
>TRBJ2-7|TRBV4-1|once|TRBD2
CASSHPTPGLATYEQYF
TGCGCCAGCAGCCATCCCACGCCGGGACTAGCGACCTACGAGCAGTACTTC
>TRBJ2-3|TRBV12-3/TRBV12-4|few|TRBD2
CADSGSSPDTQYF
TGTGCCGATAGCGGGAGCAGTCCAGATACGCAGTATTTT
>TRBJ2-1|TRBV10-3|NA|TRBD2
CAISRSGTSVGEQFF
TGTGCCATCAGTAGGTCCGGGACTAGCGTCGGTGAGCAGTTCTTC
>TRBJ1-1|TRBV10-3|NA|TRBD1
CAISESRQGARTEAFF
TGTGCCATCAGTGAGTCGAGGCAGGGGGCGCGCACTGAAGCTTTCTTT
>TRBJ2-1|TRBV5-1|NA|NA
CASSLEASRGSEQFF
TGCGCCAGCAGCTTGGAGGCTAGCAGGGGAAGTGAGCAGTTCTTC
>TRBJ1-1|TRBV12-5|NA|TRBD1
CASGLVGDRVTEAFF
TGTGCTAGTGGTTTGGTGGGGGACAGGGTCACTGAAGCTTTCTTT
>TRBJ2-5|TRBV5-5|NA|NA
CASSLGWAQGIFETQYF
TGTGCCAGCAGCTTGGGGTGGGCACAGGGTATATTCGAGACCCAGTACTTC
>TRBJ1-5|TRBV27|NA|NA
CASSLVQGVGQPQHF
TGTGCCAGCAGTTTAGTACAGGGCGTAGGTCAGCCCCAGCATTTT
>TRBJ2-7|TRBV11-3|NA|NA
CASSPEGTRGSYEQYF
TGTGCCAGCAGCCCAGAGGGGACTCGCGGCTCCTACGAGCAGTACTTC
>TRBJ1-2|TRBV9|NA|NA
CASSVSSGGYGYTF
TGTGCCAGCAGCGTATCGAGCGGGGGGTATGGCTACACCTTC
>TRBJ2-7|TRBV7-2|once|TRBD1
CASSLRDRTYEQYF
TGTGCCAGCAGCTTACGGGACAGGACCTACGAGCAGTACTTC
>TRBJ1-2|TRBV5-4|NA|TRBD1
CASSPDRGQGYTF
TGTGCCAGCAGCCCGGACAGGGGGCAGGGCTACACCTTC
>TRBJ2-1|TRBV4-1|NA|TRBD1
CASSLWTGVYNEQFF
TGCGCCAGCAGCCTCTGGACAGGGGTCTACAATGAGCAGTTCTTC
>TRBJ1-1|TRBV28|NA|TRBD1
CASSRQGTNTEAFF
TGTGCCAGCAGTAGACAGGGGACGAACACTGAAGCTTTCTTT
>TRBJ2-5|TRBV9|NA|NA
CASSPSGVEETQYF
TGTGCCAGCAGCCCCTCGGGAGTTGAGGAGACCCAGTACTTC
>TRBJ2-5|TRBV4-1|NA|NA
CASSLGGRKETQYF
TGCGCCAGCAGCCTGGGGGGAAGGAAGGAGACCCAGTACTTC
>TRBJ2-3|TRBV4-1|NA|NA
CVSSQDLGGSTDTQYF
TGCGTCAGCAGCCAAGATCTAGGCGGCAGCACAGATACGCAGTATTTT
>TRBJ1-6|TRBV5-4|many|TRBD1
CASSMDRTNNSPLHF
TGTGCCAGCAGCATGGACAGGACGAATAATTCACCCCTCCACTTT
>TRBJ2-5|TRBV9|NA|NA
CASSLGGPETQYF
TGTGCCAGCAGCCTCGGGGGTCCGGAGACCCAGTACTTC
>TRBJ1-2|TRBV5-1|NA|TRBD1
CASSSRAGGSSFNYGYTF
TGCGCCAGCAGCTCCCGAGCAGGGGGCTCATCGTTTAACTATGGCTACACCTTC
>TRBJ2-7|TRBV27|few|NA
CASRRSRSGGTYEQYF
TGTGCCAGCAGGAGGTCGCGTTCCGGGGGAACCTACGAGCAGTACTTC
>TRBJ2-7|TRBV29-1|NA|NA
CSVPRGDSYEQYF
TGCAGCGTTCCCAGGGGGGATTCCTACGAGCAGTACTTC
>TRBJ2-5|TRBV11-3|NA|NA
CASSLGAGAGETQYF
TGTGCCAGCAGCTTAGGCGCGGGGGCGGGAGAGACCCAGTACTTC
>TRBJ2-5|TRBV4-2|NA|TRBD1
CASSHSGGLQETQYF
TGTGCCAGCAGCCACTCAGGGGGCCTCCAAGAGACCCAGTACTTC
>TRBJ1-4|TRBV2|NA|TRBD1
CASDRTGFNEKLFF
TGTGCCAGCGACCGGACAGGGTTTAATGAAAAACTGTTTTTT
>TRBJ1-1|TRBV27|NA|NA
CASSRGGTEAFF
TGTGCCAGCAGTCGGGGGGGCACTGAAGCTTTCTTT
>TRBJ1-1|TRBV5-1|few|TRBD1
CASSFRTGDNTEAFF
TGCGCCAGCAGCTTCAGGACAGGGGACAACACTGAAGCTTTCTTT
>TRBJ2-3|TRBV18|NA|TRBD2
CASSPTSGSTDTQYF
TGTGCCAGCTCACCAACTAGCGGTAGCACAGATACGCAGTATTTT
>TRBJ2-7|TRBV14|NA|TRBD2
CASSQGLAGAGYEQYF
TGTGCCAGCAGCCAAGGCCTAGCGGGAGCCGGATACGAGCAGTACTTC
>TRBJ2-1|TRBV2|NA|NA
CASSVYNEQFF
TGTGCCAGCAGTGTATACAATGAGCAGTTCTTC
>TRBJ2-2|TRBV5-1|NA|NA
CASRPDGVNTGELFF
TGCGCCAGCAGACCCGATGGAGTGAACACCGGGGAGCTGTTTTTT
>TRBJ2-6|TRBV5-5|NA|TRBD1
CASSLYGSGGAGANVLTF
TGTGCCAGCAGCTTGTACGGATCAGGGGGCGCTGGGGCCAACGTCCTGACTTTC
>TRBJ2-1|TRBV18|NA|TRBD2
CASSPDLGRGGNEDEQFF
TGTGCCAGCTCACCAGACCTCGGGCGCGGGGGGAATGAGGATGAGCAGTTCTTC
>TRBJ2-4|TRBV15|NA|TRBD1
CATSRDAGTENIQYF
TGTGCCACCAGCAGAGATGCCGGGACAGAAAACATTCAGTACTTC
>TRBJ2-1|TRBV3-1/TRBV3-2|NA|TRBD2
CASSPRGLANEQFF
TGTGCCAGCAGCCCGAGGGGACTAGCCAATGAGCAGTTCTTC
>TRBJ2-4|TRBV5-1|NA|TRBD1
CASSLGRQGVRDIQYF
TGCGCCAGCAGCTTGGGTCGACAGGGGGTGAGGGACATTCAGTACTTC
>TRBJ1-1|TRBV10-3|NA|NA
CAIGLGGGTEAFF
TGTGCCATCGGTTTGGGGGGAGGCACTGAAGCTTTCTTT